What follows are 9 T cell receptor beta chains derived from one specimen sequenced in a study of T cell responses to AZD1222 COVID-19 vaccine. Repertoires were generated with immunoSEQ multiplex PCR, while TCRdb's copy carries only in-frame clones and drops some. The sample has roughly 58,000 clones, 75% to 90% seen once. The source material was peripheral blood, sampled 28 days after the second AZD1222 dose. Every receptor here comes from an adult who received the AZD1222 COVID-19 vaccine.

The V call is TRBV6-5, the J call TRBJ2-7, with D unclear. This CDR3 spans 13 amino acids. V was trimmed by 2 bases and J by 0 bases, leaving 5 bases between them. CDR1 and CDR2 from the germline V gene are MNHEY and SVGAGI. In DNA, the CDR3 is TGTGCCAGCAGTTACAGTAGCTCCTACGAGCAGTACTTC. As protein: CASSYSSSYEQYF.

This clone was detected only once. The chain carries TRBV25-1 and TRBJ2-2, with D unresolved. Trimming took 9 bases from V and 4 from J, leaving 9 bases between them. The CDR3 spans 12 residues. The germline V gene has CDR1 MGHDK and CDR2 SYGVNS. The CDR3 bases are TGTGCCAGTAGCAGAGGCACCGGGGAGCTGTTTTTT. Residues: CASSRGTGELFF.

V is TRBV18 and J is TRBJ1-1; possible D gene TRBD1, 6 bases. The CDR3 is 16 residues long. V was pared by 6 bases and J by 5 bases, with 22 bases between. The germline V gene has CDR1 KGHSH and CDR2 LQKENI. CDR3 coding DNA: TGTGCCAGCTCCCCCCCAGGCGGGGGGCGGTCAACTGAAGCTTTCTTT. Translating it yields CASSPPGGGRSTEAFF.

This chain uses TRBV9 with TRBJ2-7, with 7 bases lining up with TRBD2. Germline CDR1 reads SGDLS; CDR2 reads YYNGEE. The CDR3 is made up of 15 amino acids. Germline trimming cut 2 bases from V and 3 bases from J; bases unmatched to any gene: 8. Here the CDR3 reads CASSVWEGRGYEQYF. The DNA of the CDR3 is TGTGCCAGCAGCGTCTGGGAGGGGAGGGGCTACGAGCAGTACTTC.

This rearrangement joins TRBV7-3 to TRBJ2-2; 13 positions match TRBD2. There are 15 residues in the CDR3. Germline CDR1 is SGHTA and CDR2 is FQGTGA. J was trimmed by 6 bases and V by 4 bases; bases with no gene match: 2. CDR3 amino acids: CASSSGLAGAGELFF. CDR3 coding DNA: TGTGCCAGCAGCTCCGGACTAGCGGGGGCCGGGGAGCTGTTTTTT.

The chain combines TRBV5-1 with TRBJ2-1; no definite D call. This CDR3 is built from 14 residues. V dropped 4 bases and J dropped 5 bases, with 13 bases sitting between them. Per the germline V gene, CDR1 is SGHRS and CDR2 is YFSETQ. The CDR3 region is CASSLAWQNNEQFF. In DNA form, the CDR3 reads TGCGCCAGCAGCCTGGCTTGGCAGAACAATGAGCAGTTCTTC.

V usage is TRBV27 and J usage is TRBJ2-5; no definite D call. The CDR3 has 15 amino acids. Trimming took 5 bases from V and 2 from J, leaving 15 bases between them. Germline V CDR1 and CDR2: MNHEY, SMNVEV (reference sequence). DNA of the CDR3: TGTGCCAGCAGTCCCCTGTGGGCGCTACAAGAGACCCAGTACTTC. This sequence encodes CASSPLWALQETQYF.

This clone was detected once. The chain recombines TRBV6-6 with TRBJ1-5, with 7 bases matching TRBD1. After removal of 5 bases from V and 4 bases from J, the junction contained 5 bases not matched to a gene. Per germline, CDR1 MNHNY and CDR2 SVGAGI (reference sequence). CDR3 length: 14 amino acids. The CDR3 sequence: CASSQRQGNQPQHF. The CDR3 DNA is TGTGCCAGCAGTCAACGACAGGGTAATCAGCCCCAGCATTTT.

V gene TRBV6-6 combines with J gene TRBJ2-2; TRBD2 matches at 11 bases. V lost 7 bases, J lost 3 bases, and 7 bases stayed unmatched. The CDR3 contains 16 residues. In germline, CDR1 is MNHNY, CDR2 SVGAGI (reference sequence). The chain's CDR3 is CASTDSGRAYTGELFF. The CDR3, as DNA: TGTGCCAGCACTGATAGCGGGAGGGCTTACACCGGGGAGCTGTTTTTT.